These 2 T cell receptor beta chains originate from one sample sequenced in a study of Graves' ophthalmopathy and Graves' hyperthyroidism (dated by TCRdb to 2017 to 2018). This sample was sequenced with an Illumina HiSeq 2000. For repertoire sequencing, the TCR beta CDR3 regions were amplified from RNA transcripts. HTBI primers and the Qiagen OneStep RT-PCR kit were used in a first-round RT-PCR, which was followed by a second-round multiplex PCR, size selection and purification. Through fastp at Q25 and MiXCR, TCRdb rebuilt clones from the public reads, retaining in-frame beta chains. Each CDR3 protein appears once, grouped with its most common genes and DNA. The sample table contains about 150,000 distinct CDR3 sequences; only one count was recorded for under 40% of them. About 6% of the sample is in the top ten clones. The material sequenced was peripheral blood. These receptors all stem from a woman in her forties with Graves' ophthalmopathy. Donor details come from another sample of the same person, matched by shared clones.

Many counts were recorded for this clonotype. This chain connects TRBV6-2 or TRBV6-3 to TRBJ2-6; D not resolved. V gave up 2 bases and J gave up 13 bases, with 12 bases separating them. The CDR3 runs to 13 residues. CDR1 and CDR2 from the germline V gene are MNHEY and SVGEGT. The CDR3 loop reads CASSYVGMGVLTF. For the CDR3, the DNA is TGTGCCAGCAGTTACGTAGGTATGGGAGTCCTGACTTTC.

This clonotype was detected many times. V and J are TRBV27 and TRBJ2-7, with D possibly being TRBD1 (6 bases). Germline CDR1 and CDR2: MNHEY and SMNVEV (reference sequence). Trimming removed 7 bases at V and 0 bases at J, with 16 bases between. The CDR3 has 15 residues. CDR3 amino acids: CASTARGLGSYEQYF. The CDR3 DNA reads as TGTGCCAGCACTGCCAGGGGTTTGGGCTCCTACGAGCAGTACTTC.